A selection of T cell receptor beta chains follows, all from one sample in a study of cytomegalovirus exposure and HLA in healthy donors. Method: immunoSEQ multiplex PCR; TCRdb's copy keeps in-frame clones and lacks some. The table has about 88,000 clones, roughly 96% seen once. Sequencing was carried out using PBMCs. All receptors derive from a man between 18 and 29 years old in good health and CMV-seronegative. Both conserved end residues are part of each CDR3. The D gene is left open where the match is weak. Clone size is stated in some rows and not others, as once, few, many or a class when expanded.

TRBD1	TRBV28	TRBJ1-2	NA	TGTGCCAGCAGTTTAGGGGGAACAGGGGTTTTCGGCTACACCTTC	CASSLGGTGVFGYTF
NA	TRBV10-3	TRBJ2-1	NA	TGTGCCATCAGTGTGGCCCCGCGGAATGAGCAGTTCTTC	CAISVAPRNEQFF
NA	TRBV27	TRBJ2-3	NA	TGTGCCAGCAGTTGGTCGGTGGCTAGCGCGTTCTCGGATACGCAGTATTTT	CASSWSVASAFSDTQYF
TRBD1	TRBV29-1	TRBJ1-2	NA	TGCAGCGTTGGGGAAGGGGGCCGTGGCTACACCTTC	CSVGEGGRGYTF
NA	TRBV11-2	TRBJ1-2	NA	TGTGCCAGCAGCCTCCTTCGGGGTTGGGATGGCTACACCTTC	CASSLLRGWDGYTF
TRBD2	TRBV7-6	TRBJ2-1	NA	TGTGCCAGCAGCTTGGGGCTAGCGGGAGAGCAGTTCTTC	CASSLGLAGEQFF
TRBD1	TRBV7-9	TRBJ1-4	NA	TGTGCCAGCAGCCCGAGAGATTCCGAGGGGGCCGGTGAAAAACTGTTTTTT	CASSPRDSEGAGEKLFF
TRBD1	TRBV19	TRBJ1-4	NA	TGTGCCAGTAGTACAAGCGGGACAGGGGGTGAAGAAAAACTGTTTTTT	CASSTSGTGGEEKLFF
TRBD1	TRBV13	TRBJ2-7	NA	TGTGCCAGCAGCTTAGTGGGACAGGGTTTCCACGAGCAGTACTTC	CASSLVGQGFHEQYF
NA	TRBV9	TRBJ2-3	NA	TGTGCCAGCAGCGAGGCGGGACCTTCCACAGATACGCAGTATTTT	CASSEAGPSTDTQYF
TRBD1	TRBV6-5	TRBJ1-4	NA	TGTGCCAGCAGTTACGTAGGGGGCCTGAGCGAAAAACTGTTTTTT	CASSYVGGLSEKLFF
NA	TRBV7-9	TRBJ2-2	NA	TGTGCCAGCAGGGACACACCAAACACCGGGGAGCTGTTTTTT	CASRDTPNTGELFF
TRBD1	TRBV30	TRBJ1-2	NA	TGTGCCTGGAGTGCGGCAGGGGGCGGCTATGGCTACACCTTC	CAWSAAGGGYGYTF
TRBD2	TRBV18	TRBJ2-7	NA	TGTGCCAGCTCACCGACGGGACTAGGGGCCCCCTACGAGCAGTACTTC	CASSPTGLGAPYEQYF
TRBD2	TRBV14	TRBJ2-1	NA	TGTGCCAGCAGCCTATTACTAGCGGGAGGGTACAATGAGCAGTTCTTC	CASSLLLAGGYNEQFF
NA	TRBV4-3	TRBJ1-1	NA	TGCGCCAGCAGCCAGGGAAGACGGGGCACTGAAGCTTTCTTT	CASSQGRRGTEAFF
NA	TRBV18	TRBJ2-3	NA	TGTGCCAGCTCACCACTTACAGCAGATACGCAGTATTTT	CASSPLTADTQYF
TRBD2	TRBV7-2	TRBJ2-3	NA	TGTGCCAGCAGCTACGCTTTAGCGGGAGGGGCCACAGATACGCAGTATTTT	CASSYALAGGATDTQYF
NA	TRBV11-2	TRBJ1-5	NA	TGTGCCAGCAGCCACGGTACGATCATCAGGGGCTTGGGTCAGCCCCAGCATTTT	CASSHGTIIRGLGQPQHF
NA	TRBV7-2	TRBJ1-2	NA	TGTGCCAGCAGCCAAGAAGGGGCTGTCAAGGGTGGCTACACCTTC	CASSQEGAVKGGYTF
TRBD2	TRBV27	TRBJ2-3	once	TGTGCCAGCAGTACCGGGACTAGCCGTTCCACAGATACGCAGTATTTT	CASSTGTSRSTDTQYF
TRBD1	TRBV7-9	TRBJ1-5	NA	TGTGCCAGCAGCTTAGAGGGACAGGCGCAGCCCCAGCATTTT	CASSLEGQAQPQHF
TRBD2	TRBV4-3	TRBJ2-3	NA	TGCGCCAGCAGCCAATCCACTCGGGAGGTGATACGCACAGATACGCAGTATTTT	CASSQSTREVIRTDTQYF
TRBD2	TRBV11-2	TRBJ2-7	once	TGTGCCAGCAGCTTAGGGACTAGCGGGAGCTACGAGCAGTACTTC	CASSLGTSGSYEQYF
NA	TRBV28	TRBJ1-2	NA	TGTGCCAGCAAGAGGGCGGCCAGGGGCTACACCTTC	CASKRAARGYTF
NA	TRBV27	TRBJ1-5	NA	TGTGCCAGCAGTTTCTCCCTCAATCAGCCCCAGCATTTT	CASSFSLNQPQHF
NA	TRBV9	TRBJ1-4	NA	TGTGCCAGCAGCGTGGGAGGGCTACCTAATGAAAAACTGTTTTTT	CASSVGGLPNEKLFF
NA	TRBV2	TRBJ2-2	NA	TGTGCCAGCAGTCCTAGAGGATACGGGGAGCTGTTTTTT	CASSPRGYGELFF
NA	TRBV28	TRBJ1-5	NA	TGTGCCAGCAGTTGGGCGGGGGGTACCTTCAATCAGCCCCAGCATTTT	CASSWAGGTFNQPQHF
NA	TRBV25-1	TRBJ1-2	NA	TGTGCCAGCAGTAACGGACAGTATGGCTACACCTTC	CASSNGQYGYTF
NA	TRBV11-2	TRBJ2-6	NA	TGTGCCAGCACTCCAAACGGGGGCTCTGGGGCCAACGTCCTGACTTTC	CASTPNGGSGANVLTF